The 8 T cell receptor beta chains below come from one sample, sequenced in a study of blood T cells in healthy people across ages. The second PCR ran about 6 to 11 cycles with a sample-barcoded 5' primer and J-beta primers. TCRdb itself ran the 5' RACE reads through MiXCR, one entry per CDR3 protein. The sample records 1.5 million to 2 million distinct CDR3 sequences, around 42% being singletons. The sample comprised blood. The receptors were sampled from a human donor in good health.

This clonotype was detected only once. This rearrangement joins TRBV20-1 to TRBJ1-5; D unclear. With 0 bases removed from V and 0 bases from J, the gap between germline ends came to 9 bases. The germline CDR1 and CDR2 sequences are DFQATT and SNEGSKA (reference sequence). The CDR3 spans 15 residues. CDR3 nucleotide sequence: TGCAGTGCTAGAGATCCCGGGAATAGCAATCAGCCCCAGCATTTT. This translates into CSARDPGNSNQPQHF.

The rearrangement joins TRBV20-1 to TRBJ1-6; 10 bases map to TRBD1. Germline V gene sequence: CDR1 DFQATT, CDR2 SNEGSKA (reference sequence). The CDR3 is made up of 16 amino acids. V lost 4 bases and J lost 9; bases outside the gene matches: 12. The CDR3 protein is CSAIPSGQGWGSPLHF. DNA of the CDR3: TGCAGTGCTATCCCCTCGGGACAGGGGTGGGGTTCACCCCTCCACTTT.

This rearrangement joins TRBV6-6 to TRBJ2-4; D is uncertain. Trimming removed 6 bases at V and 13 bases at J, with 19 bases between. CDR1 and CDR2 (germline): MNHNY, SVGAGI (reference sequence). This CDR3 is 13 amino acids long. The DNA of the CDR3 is TGTGCCAGCAGCCCCCAGGAGTACAATGAGCAGTACTTC. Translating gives CASSPQEYNEQYF.

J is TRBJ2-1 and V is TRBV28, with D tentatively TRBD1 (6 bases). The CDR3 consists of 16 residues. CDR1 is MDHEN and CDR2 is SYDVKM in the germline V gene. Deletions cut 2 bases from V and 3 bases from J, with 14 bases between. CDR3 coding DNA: TGTGCCAGCAGTTTAGAGTGGCAGGGGATCTACAATGAGCAGTTCTTC. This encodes CASSLEWQGIYNEQFF.

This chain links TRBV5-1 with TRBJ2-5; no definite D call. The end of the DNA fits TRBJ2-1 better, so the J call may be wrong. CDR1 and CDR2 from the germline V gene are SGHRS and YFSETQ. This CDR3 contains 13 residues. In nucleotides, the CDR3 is TGCGCCAGCAGCGCGATGTACCAAGAGACCCAGTTCTTC. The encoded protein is CASSAMYQETQFF.

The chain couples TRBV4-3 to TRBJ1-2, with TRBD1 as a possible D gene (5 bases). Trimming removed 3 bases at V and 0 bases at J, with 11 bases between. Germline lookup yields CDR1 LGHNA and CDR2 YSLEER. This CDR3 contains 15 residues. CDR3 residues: CASSQGVTTNYGYTF. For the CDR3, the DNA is TGCGCCAGCAGCCAGGGGGTCACAACTAACTATGGCTACACCTTC.

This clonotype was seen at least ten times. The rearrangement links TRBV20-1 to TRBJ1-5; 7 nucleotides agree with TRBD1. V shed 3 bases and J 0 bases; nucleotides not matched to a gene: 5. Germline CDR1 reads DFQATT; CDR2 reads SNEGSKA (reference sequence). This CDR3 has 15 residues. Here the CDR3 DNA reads TGCAGTGCTAGTTTGGGACAGACTAGCAATCAGCCCCAGCATTTT. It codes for CSASLGQTSNQPQHF.

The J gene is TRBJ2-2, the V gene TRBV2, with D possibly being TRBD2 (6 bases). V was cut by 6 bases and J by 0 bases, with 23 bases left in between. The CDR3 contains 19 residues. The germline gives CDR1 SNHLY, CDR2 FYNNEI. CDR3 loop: CASRIRGGGASSNTGELFF. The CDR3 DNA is TGTGCCAGCAGGATCAGAGGCGGAGGGGCCTCCTCGAACACCGGGGAGCTGTTTTTT.